These 17 T cell receptor beta chains share one sample of origin, sequenced in a study of shared clonotypes between healthy human individuals (dated by TCRdb to 2019 to 2021). Receptor libraries were prepared by the immunoSEQ multiplex PCR assay. Imported from immuneACCESS, the table was reduced by TCRdb to in-frame sequences with V and J called. These copies leave out some clones; in studies compared against another copy, an unresolved V gene accounts for under half, and the cause of the remainder is not known. The sample has 1.6 million or so clones on record, approximately 98.5% of them singletons. The ten largest clonotypes hold approximately 0.4% of the sample. What was sequenced was naive CD4+ T cells sorted from blood. Taken with the paper, the label for cell subset or site translates to: CD45RA+ positively selected. The receptors derive from a man younger than 40 in good health.

The CDR3 DNA is TGTGCCAGCAGCTTGGGACGACAGGGGGTGACCTATGGCTACACCTTC. This sequence encodes CASSLGRQGVTYGYTF. This sequence joins TRBV5-6 and TRBJ1-2; 9 bases map to TRBD1. Germline loops: CDR1 SGHDT, CDR2 YYEEEE. This CDR3 comprises 16 residues. The trim removed 0 bases at V and 4 bases at J, leaving 7 bases unmatched.

Worth noting for this clone: Other DNA sequences in this sample translate to the same CDR3. The chain joins TRBV2 to TRBJ2-1; D ambiguous. This CDR3 is built from 14 residues. Germline CDR1 reads SNHLY; CDR2 reads FYNNEI. V was trimmed by 1 base and J by 6 bases, leaving 10 bases between them. The CDR3 bases are TGTGCCAGCAGTGAAGTGGGGTTCGGCAATGAGCAGTTCTTC. This codes for CASSEVGFGNEQFF.

The chain has TRBV5-4 and TRBJ2-1, with D possibly being TRBD1 or TRBD2 (5 bases each). The V end lost 6 bases, the J end lost 8 bases, and 24 bases lay between the germline ends. The CDR3 extends over 16 amino acids. CDR1 is SGHNT, CDR2 YYREEE, per germline (reference sequence). CDR3 loop: CASNPSGQVSGDEQFF. The CDR3 bases are TGTGCCAGCAACCCCTCGGGGCAGGTGTCCGGGGATGAGCAGTTCTTC.

This clone was seen once. The gene calls are TRBV7-9 and TRBJ2-7; D is perhaps TRBD2 (5 bases). Trimming left V 3 bases short and J 3 bases short, with 15 bases between. The CDR3 totals 15 residues. Germline V gives CDR1 SEHNR, CDR2 FQNEAQ (reference sequence). CDR3 in DNA: TGTGCCAGCAGCTTTCTAGCAGCCGGCCTCTACGAGCAGTACTTC. Protein product: CASSFLAAGLYEQYF. The full variable domain, rest sourced from reference TRBV7-9 and TRBJ2-7, is DTGVSQNPRHKITKRGQNVTFRCDPISEHNRLYWYRQTLGQGPEFLTYFQNEAQLEKSRLLSDRFSAERPKGSFSTLEIQRTEQGDSAMYLCASSFLAAGLYEQYFGPGTRLTVT.

With respect to this clone: The sample holds other DNA sequences that translate to the same CDR3. The CDR3 here is CSARVTYEQYF. The CDR3 DNA sequence: TGCAGTGCTAGAGTTACATACGAGCAGTACTTC. This chain connects TRBV20-1 to TRBJ2-7, with no clear D. Per germline, CDR1 DFQATT and CDR2 SNEGSKA (reference sequence). Trimming took 1 base from V and 4 from J, leaving 5 bases between them. The length of the CDR3 is 11 residues.

CDR3 residues: CASSQDGLAGGAWETQYF. The CDR3 region has the DNA TGCGCCAGCAGCCAGGACGGACTAGCGGGAGGAGCGTGGGAGACCCAGTACTTC. V is TRBV4-1 and J is TRBJ2-5; 14 positions agree with TRBD2. The CDR3 runs 18 residues. Germline V lookup: CDR1 MGHRA, CDR2 YSYEKL. V gave up 3 bases and J gave up 5 bases; unmatched junction bases: 11.

This chain links TRBV11-2 with TRBJ2-2, with 8 nucleotides matching TRBD1. Germline CDR1 and CDR2: SGHAT and FQNNGV. V was clipped by 1 base and J by 4 bases; unmatched bases: 2. There are 15 residues in the CDR3. Here the CDR3 DNA reads TGTGCCAGCAGCTTAGGGGACAGGACCACCGGGGAGCTGTTTTTT. The encoded protein is CASSLGDRTTGELFF.

The chain combines TRBV5-1 with TRBJ2-1; no reliable D call. The ends were cut back, 1 base at V and 7 bases at J, with 9 bases in the middle. The germline gives CDR1 SGHRS, CDR2 YFSETQ. This CDR3 spans 13 amino acids. The chain's CDR3 is CASSLSPENEQFF. DNA for the CDR3: TGCGCCAGCAGCTTGTCTCCGGAAAATGAGCAGTTCTTC.

Here the CDR3 DNA reads TGTGCCAGCAGCTTGGGACAGGGAGGATCGCGCACCATATATTTT. This codes for CASSLGQGGSRTIYF. The rearrangement joins TRBV7-9 to TRBJ1-3; 9 bases agree with TRBD1. V lost 3 bases to trimming and J lost 9 bases; unmatched junction nucleotides: 9. The germline gives CDR1 SEHNR, CDR2 FQNEAQ (reference sequence). The CDR3 length is 15 residues.

DNA for the CDR3: TGCGCCAGCAGCTTTGAACAGGGCGCTGAAGCTTTCTTT. Translation gives CASSFEQGAEAFF. This sequence joins TRBV5-1 and TRBJ1-1, with D possibly being TRBD1 (6 bases). The CDR3 totals 13 residues. Germline-derived CDR1 and CDR2 are SGHRS and YFSETQ. Trimming left V 2 bases short and J 6 bases short, with 11 bases between.

This chain uses TRBV27 with TRBJ1-5; D possibly corresponds to TRBD1 (5 bases). Per germline, CDR1 MNHEY and CDR2 SMNVEV (reference sequence). The CDR3 runs 15 residues. Between the trimmed V and J ends, which lost 2 bases and 7 bases, there was a span of 15 bases. For the CDR3, the DNA is TGTGCCAGCAGTTTACTCGCTGGGGGGTTACAGCCCCAGCATTTT. Translated: CASSLLAGGLQPQHF.

This clone was observed once. V and J are TRBV9 and TRBJ2-3; a weak D match, TRBD2 (6 bases). Germline loops: CDR1 SGDLS, CDR2 YYNGEE. Deletions cut 2 bases from V and 3 bases from J, with 13 bases between. This CDR3 has 15 amino acids. CDR3 sequence (DNA): TGTGCCAGCAGCGTGCGGGGAGACAAGACAGATACGCAGTATTTT. Protein: CASSVRGDKTDTQYF.

The chain links TRBV28 to TRBJ2-7; D gene unclear. CDR1 is MDHEN and CDR2 is SYDVKM in the germline V gene. CDR3 size: 17 residues. Trimming stripped 2 bases from V and 1 base from J, with 18 bases between. The DNA of the CDR3 is TGTGCCAGCAGTTTAACAACTAAACTATCGGGTTCCTACGAGCAGTACTTC. This encodes CASSLTTKLSGSYEQYF.

This clone was observed once. The chain combines TRBV19 with TRBJ1-2, with D hard to call. V dropped 6 bases and J dropped 2 bases, with 13 bases sitting between them. Germline assignment: CDR1 LNHDA and CDR2 SQIVND (reference sequence). The CDR3 extends over 14 amino acids. Here the CDR3 DNA reads TGTGCCAGTAGCGGACCGCCACAGAACTATGGCTACACCTTC. This translates into CASSGPPQNYGYTF.

Worth noting for this clone: The identical CDR3 is also encoded by other nucleotide sequences in the sample. The rearrangement joins TRBV6-1 to TRBJ1-1, with a weak D call TRBD1 (5 bases). CDR1 and CDR2 from the germline V gene are MNHNS and SASEGT. V was shortened by 5 bases and J by 0 bases, with 7 bases between the two germline ends. The length of the CDR3 is 13 residues. CDR3 in amino acids: CASSLTVNTEAFF. The CDR3 DNA is TGTGCCAGCAGTTTGACAGTGAACACTGAAGCTTTCTTT.

The chain uses TRBV2 and TRBJ1-2; D is uncertain. Trimming pared 6 bases from V and 5 bases from J, leaving 10 bases between. The germline gives CDR1 SNHLY, CDR2 FYNNEI. The CDR3 contains 12 residues. The CDR3 region is CASSGMSYGYTF. CDR3 sequence (DNA): TGTGCCAGCAGCGGGATGTCTTATGGCTACACCTTC.

The chain has TRBV7-9 and TRBJ1-3; 9 nucleotides align to TRBD1. V gave up 5 bases and J gave up 4 bases; unmatched junction bases: 9. This CDR3 contains 16 residues. Germline CDR1 reads SEHNR; CDR2 reads FQNEAQ (reference sequence). The CDR3 loop is CASSRAGQGIGNTIYF. As DNA, the CDR3 is TGTGCCAGCAGCCGCGCCGGACAGGGGATCGGAAACACCATATATTTT.